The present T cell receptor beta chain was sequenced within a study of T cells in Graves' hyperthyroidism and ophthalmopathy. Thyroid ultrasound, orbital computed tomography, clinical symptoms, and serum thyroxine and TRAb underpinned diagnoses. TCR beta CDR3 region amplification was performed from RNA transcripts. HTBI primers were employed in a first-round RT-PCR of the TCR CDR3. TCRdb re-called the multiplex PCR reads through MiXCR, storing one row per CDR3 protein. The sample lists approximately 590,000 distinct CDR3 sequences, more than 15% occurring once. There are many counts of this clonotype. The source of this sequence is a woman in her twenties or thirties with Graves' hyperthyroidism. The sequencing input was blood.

As DNA, the CDR3 is TGTGCCAGCAGTCCCCCCGAGAGGGGGGGCTACAATGAGCAGTTCTTC. It encodes CASSPPERGGYNEQFF. V gene TRBV27 combines with J gene TRBJ2-1; maybe TRBD2 (7 bases). The germline V and J ends were trimmed by 5 bases and 3 bases, with 17 bases remaining between them. Germline V gene lookup returns CDR1 MNHEY and CDR2 SMNVEV (reference sequence). The CDR3 sequence is 16 residues long.